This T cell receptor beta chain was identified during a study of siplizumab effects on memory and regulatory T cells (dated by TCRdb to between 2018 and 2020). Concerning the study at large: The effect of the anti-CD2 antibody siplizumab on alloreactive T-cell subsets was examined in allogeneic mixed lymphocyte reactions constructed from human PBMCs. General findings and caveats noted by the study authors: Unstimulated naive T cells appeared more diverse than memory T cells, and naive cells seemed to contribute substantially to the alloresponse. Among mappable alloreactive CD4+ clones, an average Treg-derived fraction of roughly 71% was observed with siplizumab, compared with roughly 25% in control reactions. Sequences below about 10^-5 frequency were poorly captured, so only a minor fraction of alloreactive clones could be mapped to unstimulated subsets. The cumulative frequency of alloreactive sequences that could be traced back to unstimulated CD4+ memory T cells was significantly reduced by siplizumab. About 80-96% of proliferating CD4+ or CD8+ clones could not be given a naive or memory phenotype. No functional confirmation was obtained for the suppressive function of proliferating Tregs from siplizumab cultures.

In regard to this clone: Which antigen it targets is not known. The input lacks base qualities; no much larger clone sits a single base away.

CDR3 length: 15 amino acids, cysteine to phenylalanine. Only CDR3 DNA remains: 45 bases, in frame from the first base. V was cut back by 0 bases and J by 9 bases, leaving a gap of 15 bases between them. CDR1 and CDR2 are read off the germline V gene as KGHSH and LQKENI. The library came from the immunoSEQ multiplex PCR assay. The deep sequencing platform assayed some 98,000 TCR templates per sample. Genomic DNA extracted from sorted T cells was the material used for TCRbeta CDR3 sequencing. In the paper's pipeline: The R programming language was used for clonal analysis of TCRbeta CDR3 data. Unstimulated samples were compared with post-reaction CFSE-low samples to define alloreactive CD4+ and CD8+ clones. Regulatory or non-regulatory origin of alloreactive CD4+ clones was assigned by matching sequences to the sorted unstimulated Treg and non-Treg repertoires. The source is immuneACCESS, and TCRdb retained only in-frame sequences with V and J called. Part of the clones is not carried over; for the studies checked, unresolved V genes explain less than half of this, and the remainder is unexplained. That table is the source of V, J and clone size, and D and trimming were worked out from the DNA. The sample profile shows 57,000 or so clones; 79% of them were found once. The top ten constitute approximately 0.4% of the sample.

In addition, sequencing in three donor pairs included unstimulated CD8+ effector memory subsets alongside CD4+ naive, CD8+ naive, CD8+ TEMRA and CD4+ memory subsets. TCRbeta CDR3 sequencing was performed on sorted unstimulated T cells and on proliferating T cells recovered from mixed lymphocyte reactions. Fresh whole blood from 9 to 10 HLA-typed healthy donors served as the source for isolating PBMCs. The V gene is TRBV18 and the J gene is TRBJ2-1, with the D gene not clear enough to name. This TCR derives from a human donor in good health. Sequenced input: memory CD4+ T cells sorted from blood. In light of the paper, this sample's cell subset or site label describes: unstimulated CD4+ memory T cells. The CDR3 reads CASSPPYPVSGEQFF. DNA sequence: TGTGCCAGCTCACCACCCTATCCAGTTTCGGGTGAGCAGTTCTTC.